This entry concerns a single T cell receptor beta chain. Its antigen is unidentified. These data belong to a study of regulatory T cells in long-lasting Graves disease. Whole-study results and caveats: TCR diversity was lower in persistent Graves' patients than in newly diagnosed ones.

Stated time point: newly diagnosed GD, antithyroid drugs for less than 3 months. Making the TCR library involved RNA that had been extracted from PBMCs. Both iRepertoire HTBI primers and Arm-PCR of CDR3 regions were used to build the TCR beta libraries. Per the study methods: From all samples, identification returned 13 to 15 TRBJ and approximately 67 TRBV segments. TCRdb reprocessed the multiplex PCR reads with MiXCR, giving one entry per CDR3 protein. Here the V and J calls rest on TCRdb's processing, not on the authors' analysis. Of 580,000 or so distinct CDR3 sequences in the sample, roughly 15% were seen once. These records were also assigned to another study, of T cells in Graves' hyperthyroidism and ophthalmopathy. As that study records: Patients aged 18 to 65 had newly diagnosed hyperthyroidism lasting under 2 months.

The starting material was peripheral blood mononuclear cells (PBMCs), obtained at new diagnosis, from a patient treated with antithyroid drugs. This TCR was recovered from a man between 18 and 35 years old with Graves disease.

The CDR3: CASSQSPGQGANTEAFF. The CDR3 DNA reads TGCGCCAGCAGCCAATCCCCGGGACAGGGGGCGAACACTGAAGCTTTCTTT. The chain couples TRBV4-1 to TRBJ1-1; 12 nucleotides agree with TRBD1. Trimming removed 2 bases from V and 1 base from J; junction bases left unmatched: 5. The CDR3 consists of 17 residues. CDR1 MGHRA and CDR2 YSYEKL come from the germline V gene.